Each of the 10 T cell receptor beta chains below was sequenced from the same sample in a study of CD8 T cells in Susac syndrome. Random hexamers were used to reverse transcribe an amount of about 0.5 to 1 ug RNA. MiXCR, applied by TCRdb to the immunoSEQ multiplex PCR reads, yields one record per CDR3 protein. The sample carries some 120,000 distinct CDR3 sequences, about 95% recorded once. The sample taken for sequencing was CD4+ T cells from PBMCs. These receptors were collected from a human donor in good health.

The J gene is TRBJ1-2, the V gene TRBV20-1; D possibly corresponds to TRBD1 (5 bases). V shed 0 bases and J shed 4 bases, with 18 bases lying between them. Germline V gives CDR1 DFQATT, CDR2 SNEGSKA (reference sequence). CDR3 size: 16 residues. In DNA form, the CDR3 reads TGCAGTGCTAGAGATCCTGGACTTGGGACGGTCTATGGCTACACCTTC. Translating gives CSARDPGLGTVYGYTF.

J is TRBJ1-5 and V is TRBV2; 9 positions match TRBD1. This CDR3 comprises 14 residues. The V gene's germline CDR1 is SNHLY and CDR2 FYNNEI. The V and J ends lost 4 bases and 9 bases, in that order; junction bases with no gene match: 7. Here the CDR3 DNA reads TGTGCCAGCAGTGCCGGGACAGGGATTGGGCCCCAGCATTTT. This codes for CASSAGTGIGPQHF.

This chain connects TRBV7-8 to TRBJ2-2; 7 nucleotides match TRBD2. CDR1 is SGHVS and CDR2 is FQNEAQ in the germline V gene. The V gene end was trimmed by 3 bases and the J gene end by 6 bases; junction bases not matched to a gene: 10. This CDR3 is 16 amino acids long. The CDR3 here is CASSLNWGRAAGELFF. The CDR3 nucleotides read TGTGCCAGCAGCTTGAACTGGGGGAGGGCCGCCGGGGAGCTGTTTTTT.

The chain carries TRBV5-1 and TRBJ2-4; the D is unclear. Germline CDR1 reads SGHRS; CDR2 reads YFSETQ. The CDR3 is made up of 15 amino acids. V lost 1 base and J lost 6, with 14 bases in between. CDR3 nucleotides: TGCGCCAGCAGCTTGACCGGTTGGCCCACAAACATTCAGTACTTC. Its protein product is CASSLTGWPTNIQYF.

V usage is TRBV7-2 and J usage is TRBJ1-1; 9 bases map to TRBD1. V lost 3 bases, J lost 6 bases, and 8 bases stayed unmatched. This CDR3 spans 15 amino acids. Germline CDR1 SGHTA, CDR2 FQGNSA. In DNA form, the CDR3 reads TGTGCCAGCAGCTTCCGGGACAGGGCGCGGTCTGAAGCTTTCTTT. Encoded protein: CASSFRDRARSEAFF.

V gene TRBV27 combines with J gene TRBJ2-2, with 9 bases fitting TRBD2. V dropped 8 bases and J dropped 7; count of bases not matched to a gene: 8. CDR1 and CDR2 from the germline V gene are MNHEY and SMNVEV (reference sequence). The CDR3 spans 14 residues. CDR3 residues: CASGGLAGFGELFF. CDR3 in DNA: TGTGCCAGCGGCGGGCTAGCGGGATTCGGGGAGCTGTTTTTT.

J is TRBJ2-6 and V is TRBV15, with TRBD2 matching 7 bases. Trimming at V came to 3 bases and at J to 0 bases, leaving 8 bases not matched to a gene. This CDR3 is built from 18 residues. Germline V lookup: CDR1 LNHNV, CDR2 YYDKDF (reference sequence). CDR3 bases: TGTGCCACCAGCAGGGCCTCGGGGGGTTCCTCTGGGGCCAACGTCCTGACTTTC. It yields the protein CATSRASGGSSGANVLTF.

The gene calls are TRBV6-2 or TRBV6-3 and TRBJ2-7, with TRBD2 as a possible D gene (5 bases). The CDR3 has 13 amino acids. Trimming stripped 0 bases from V and 9 bases from J, with 12 bases between. Germline lookup yields CDR1 MNHEY and CDR2 SVGEGT. The CDR3 loop is CASSYSEVSGQYF. The CDR3 DNA is TGTGCCAGCAGTTACTCGGAGGTGTCGGGGCAGTACTTC.

This rearrangement joins TRBV7-9 to TRBJ2-7; the D gene is possibly TRBD2 (5 bases). In germline, CDR1 is SEHNR, CDR2 FQNEAQ (reference sequence). Trimming took off 5 bases at V and 6 bases at J, with 11 bases between the two ends. The CDR3 extends over 12 amino acids. The chain's CDR3 is CASSHSAGEQYF. The CDR3 DNA reads TGTGCCAGCAGCCATAGCGCTGGCGAGCAGTACTTC.

The J gene is TRBJ2-2, the V gene TRBV30; tentative D call: TRBD1 (5 bases). The germline gives CDR1 GTSNPN, CDR2 SVGIG (reference sequence). Deletions cut 4 bases from V and 7 bases from J, with 7 bases between. This CDR3 has 11 amino acids. Here the CDR3 reads CAWTGHGELFF. For the CDR3, the DNA is TGTGCCTGGACAGGGCACGGGGAGCTGTTTTTT. The entire variable domain, with the rest obtained from reference TRBV30 and TRBJ2-2, is as follows: SQTIHQWPATLVQPVGSPLSLECTVEGTSNPNLYWYRQAAGRGLQLLFYSVGIGQISSEVPQNLSASRPQDRQFILSSKKLLLSDSGFYLCAWTGHGELFFGEGSRLTVL.